Given below is one TCR beta chain in context. This sample was taken from a study of blood T cell repertoires in COVID-19. Study as a whole: Samples came from the United States, Italy and Spain, spanning acute and convalescent COVID-19.

V lost 5 bases, J lost 9 bases, and 25 bases lay in between. The CDR3 covers 17 residues. Germline V CDR1 and CDR2: SGHTA, FQGTGA. Methods used by the authors: Scientists estimated how many nucleated cells there were by amplifying reference gene primers. Produced via immunoSEQ multiplex PCR; TCRdb's table is partial and in-frame only. That table gives V, J and clone size, and the DNA gave D and trimming. The repertoire includes hundreds of thousands of clones, roughly 90% of them detected once, and 0.8% to 0.85% sits in the top ten. Input material: peripheral blood. The sequence was obtained from a man younger than 35 with COVID-19, enrolled during active disease. V is TRBV7-3 and J is TRBJ2-2; TRBD2 might be the D (6 bases). The CDR3 DNA reads as TGTGCCAGCAGCCCAGTTAGTGGCGGGACTGCCAGACGGGAGCTGTTTTTT. It encodes CASSPVSGGTARRELFF.